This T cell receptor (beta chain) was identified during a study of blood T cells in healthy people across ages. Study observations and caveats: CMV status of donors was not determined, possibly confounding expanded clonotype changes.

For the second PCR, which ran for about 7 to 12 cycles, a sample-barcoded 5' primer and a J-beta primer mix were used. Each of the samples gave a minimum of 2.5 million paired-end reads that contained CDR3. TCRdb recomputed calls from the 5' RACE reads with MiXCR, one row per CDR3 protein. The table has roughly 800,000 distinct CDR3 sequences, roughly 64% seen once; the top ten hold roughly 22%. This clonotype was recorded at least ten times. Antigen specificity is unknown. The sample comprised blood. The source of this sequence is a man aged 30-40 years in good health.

CDR3 in DNA: TGTGCCAGCAACGGCGGGGCTTATAGTGAGCAGTTCTTC. Translation gives CASNGGAYSEQFF. The rearrangement uses TRBV2 and TRBJ2-1, with D possibly TRBD2 on 6 matching bases. This CDR3 region has 13 residues. Trimming took off 7 bases at V and 9 bases at J, with 16 bases between the two ends. Germline CDR1 reads SNHLY; CDR2 reads FYNNEI.